The sample holds a few counts of the clone carrying this T cell receptor (beta chain). Using its own MiXCR run on the 5' RACE reads, TCRdb lists one record per CDR3 protein. The sample lists 450,000 to 650,000 distinct CDR3 sequences; about 20% were seen once. The sample originates from a study of T-cell memory formation after mild COVID-19. CDR1 is SGHTA and CDR2 is FQGNSA in the germline V gene. This CDR3 comprises 16 residues. V shed 4 bases and J shed 7 bases, with 17 bases lying between them. Material for sequencing was PBMCs or a T cell subset sorted from them (not recorded which). The sequence came from an adult woman who had mild COVID-19 (a few samples of this study predate the infection). Cell type and time point are not known. V gene TRBV7-2 combines with J gene TRBJ1-6, with a possible D match to TRBD1 (6 bases). CDR3 region: CASSSPGYRENSPLHF. The CDR3 nucleotides read TGTGCCAGCAGCTCACCAGGTTACAGGGAGAATTCACCCCTCCACTTT.